This T cell receptor beta chain was recorded in a study of CD8+ T cells in alopecia areata. On the study more broadly: The SALT score measured affected scalp surface percentage in treated patients.

RNA was isolated and reverse transcribed to cDNA, the sequencing template. The protocol was immunoSEQ multiplex PCR, while the TCRdb copy is restricted to in-frame clones and leaves out a portion. The data contain roughly 200,000 clones, roughly two fifths of them seen just once; the ten biggest clones take up around 0.48%. The CDR3 covers 12 residues. The V end was cut by 4 bases, the J end by 2 bases, with 8 bases between. CDR1 and CDR2 (germline): SQVTM, ANQGSEA. Treatment noted: oral pan-JAK inhibitor, 5-10 mg twice daily. In its sample, this clone was seen a few times. The rearrangement joins TRBV29-1 to TRBJ2-5; no reliable D call. This TCR was recovered from a human donor with alopecia areata. The sample in question was CD4+ T cells sorted from blood, obtained around week 31, from a patient treated with tofacitinib. In DNA, the CDR3 is TGCAGCGTTGGGCGGCGACAAGAGACCCAGTACTTC. It yields the protein CSVGRRQETQYF.